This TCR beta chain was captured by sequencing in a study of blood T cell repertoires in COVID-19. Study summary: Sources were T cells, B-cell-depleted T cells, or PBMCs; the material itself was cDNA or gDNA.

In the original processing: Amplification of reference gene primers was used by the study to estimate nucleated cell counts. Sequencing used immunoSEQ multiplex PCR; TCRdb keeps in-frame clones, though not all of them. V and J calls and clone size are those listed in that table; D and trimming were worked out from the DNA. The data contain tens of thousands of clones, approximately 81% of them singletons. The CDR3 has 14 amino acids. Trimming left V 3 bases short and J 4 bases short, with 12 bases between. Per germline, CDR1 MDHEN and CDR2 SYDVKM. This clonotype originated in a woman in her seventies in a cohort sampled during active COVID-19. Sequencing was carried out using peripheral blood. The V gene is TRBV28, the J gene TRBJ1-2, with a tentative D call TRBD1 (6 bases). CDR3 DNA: TGTGCCAGCAGTTTCTCCGACAGGCGCTATGGCTACACCTTC. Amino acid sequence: CASSFSDRRYGYTF.